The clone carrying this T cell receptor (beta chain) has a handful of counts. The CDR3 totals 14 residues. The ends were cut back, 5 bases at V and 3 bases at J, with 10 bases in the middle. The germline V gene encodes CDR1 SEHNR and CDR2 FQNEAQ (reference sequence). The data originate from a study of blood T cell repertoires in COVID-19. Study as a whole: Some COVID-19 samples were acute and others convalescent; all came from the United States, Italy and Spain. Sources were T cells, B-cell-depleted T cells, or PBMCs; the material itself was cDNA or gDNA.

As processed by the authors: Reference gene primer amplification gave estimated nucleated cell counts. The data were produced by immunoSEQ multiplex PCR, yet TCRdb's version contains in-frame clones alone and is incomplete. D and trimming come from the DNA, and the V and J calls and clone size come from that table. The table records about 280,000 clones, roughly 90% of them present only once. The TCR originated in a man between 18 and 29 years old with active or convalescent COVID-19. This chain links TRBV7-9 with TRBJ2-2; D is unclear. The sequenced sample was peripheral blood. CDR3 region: CASSPFRYTGELFF. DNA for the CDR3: TGTGCCAGCAGCCCCTTCAGGTACACCGGGGAGCTGTTTTTT.